This T cell receptor (beta chain) was found in a study of shared clonotypes between healthy human individuals. Deep was the level at which the assay was run. In the sorted-subset replicate PCRs, 150 to 200 ng DNA, tens of thousands of T cell genomes, was used. The repertoire was sequenced with immunoSEQ multiplex PCR; TCRdb's copy has only in-frame clones and lacks some. The table lists a few million clones, around 93% of them singletons. Naive-designated CD8 cells lacked CD45RO, were positively enriched for CCR7, and omitted terminally differentiated effector memory CD45RA+ cells. The CDR3 loop spans 16 amino acids. V was clipped by 4 bases and J by 3 bases; unmatched bases: 4. CDR1 SGHAT and CDR2 FQNNGV come from the germline V gene.

The receptor's source is a man aged 18 to 30 in good health. Some clones in this sample may be carry-over from other donors' samples. Sequenced: naive CD8+ T cells from PBMCs. The chain recombines TRBV11-2 with TRBJ2-1; the match to TRBD2 covers 12 bases. The CDR3 nucleotides read TGTGCCAGCAGCTGGAAGGGACTAGCGGGCTACAATGAGCAGTTCTTC. It is translated as CASSWKGLAGYNEQFF.